The T cell receptor beta chain described here comes from a study of response to subunit inactivated influenza vaccine. In its sample, this clonotype was seen a few times. The antigen remains undetermined. The CDR3 length is 13 residues. The V end was cut by 5 bases, the J end by 2 bases, with 8 bases between. Germline assignment: CDR1 MDHEN and CDR2 SYDVKM. General study results and limits: Authors suggested few new T cells are recruited by each seasonal influenza vaccination.

MiXCR was run by TCRdb on the RT-PCR reads, yielding one entry per CDR3 protein. The data show about 500,000 distinct CDR3 sequences, approximately 15% seen once. Sequences were derived from CD4+ T cells sorted from PBMCs, sampled less than 30 months after vaccination. The chain uses TRBV28 and TRBJ2-3; D is uncertain. The receptor was isolated from a man aged 50 to 69 who received an inactivated influenza vaccine. Here the CDR3 reads CASSASHTDTQYF. Written as DNA, the CDR3 is TGTGCCAGCAGTGCGTCGCACACAGATACGCAGTATTTT.